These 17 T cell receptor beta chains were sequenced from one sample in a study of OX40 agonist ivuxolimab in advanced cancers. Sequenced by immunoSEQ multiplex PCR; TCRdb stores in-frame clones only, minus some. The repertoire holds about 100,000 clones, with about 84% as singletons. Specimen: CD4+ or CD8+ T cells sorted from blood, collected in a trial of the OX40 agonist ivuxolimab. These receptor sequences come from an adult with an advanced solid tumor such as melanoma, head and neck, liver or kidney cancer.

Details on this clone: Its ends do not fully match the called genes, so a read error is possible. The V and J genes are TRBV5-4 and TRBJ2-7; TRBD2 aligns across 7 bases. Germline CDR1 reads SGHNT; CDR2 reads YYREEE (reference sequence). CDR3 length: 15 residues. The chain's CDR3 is CASSQEGRGDYEQYF. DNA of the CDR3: TGCGCCAGCAGCCAAGAAGGACGGGGGGACTACGAGCAGTACTTC.

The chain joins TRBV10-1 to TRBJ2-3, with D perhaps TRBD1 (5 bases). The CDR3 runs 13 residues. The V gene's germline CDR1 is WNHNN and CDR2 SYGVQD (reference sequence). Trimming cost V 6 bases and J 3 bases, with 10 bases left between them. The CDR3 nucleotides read TGCGCCAGCAGCCCCCCAGGGACAGATACGCAGTATTTT. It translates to CASSPPGTDTQYF.

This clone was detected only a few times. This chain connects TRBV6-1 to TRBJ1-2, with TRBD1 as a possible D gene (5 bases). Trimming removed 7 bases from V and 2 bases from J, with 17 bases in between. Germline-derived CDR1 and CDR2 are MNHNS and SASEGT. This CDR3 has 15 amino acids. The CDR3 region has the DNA TGTGCCAGCACGTCCAAGGGACTTGCGAACTATGGCTACACCTTC. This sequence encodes CASTSKGLANYGYTF.

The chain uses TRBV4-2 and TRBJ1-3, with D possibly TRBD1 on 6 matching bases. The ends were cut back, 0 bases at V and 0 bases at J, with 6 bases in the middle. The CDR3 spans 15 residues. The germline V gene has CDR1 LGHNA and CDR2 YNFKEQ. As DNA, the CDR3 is TGTGCCAGCAGCCAAGACAGGGGCTCTGGAAACACCATATATTTT. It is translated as CASSQDRGSGNTIYF.

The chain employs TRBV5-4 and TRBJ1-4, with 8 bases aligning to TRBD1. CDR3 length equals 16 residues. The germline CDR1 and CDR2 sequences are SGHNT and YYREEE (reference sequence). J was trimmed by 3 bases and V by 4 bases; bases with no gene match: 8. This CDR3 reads CASSPGGQGANEKLFF. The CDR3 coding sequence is TGTGCCAGCAGCCCGGGAGGACAGGGCGCTAATGAAAAACTGTTTTTT.

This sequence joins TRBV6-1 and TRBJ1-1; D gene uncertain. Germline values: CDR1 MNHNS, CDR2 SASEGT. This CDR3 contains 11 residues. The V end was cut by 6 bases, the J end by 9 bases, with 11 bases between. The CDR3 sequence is CASRVGLKAFF. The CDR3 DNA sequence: TGTGCCAGCAGGGTAGGCCTGAAAGCTTTCTTT.

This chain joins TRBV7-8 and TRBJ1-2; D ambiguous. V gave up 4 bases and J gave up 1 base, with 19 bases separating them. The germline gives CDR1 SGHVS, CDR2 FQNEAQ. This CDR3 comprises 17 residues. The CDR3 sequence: CASSSLLSIGFNYGYTF. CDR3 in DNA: TGTGCCAGCAGCTCCTTACTCTCGATCGGCTTTAACTATGGCTACACCTTC.

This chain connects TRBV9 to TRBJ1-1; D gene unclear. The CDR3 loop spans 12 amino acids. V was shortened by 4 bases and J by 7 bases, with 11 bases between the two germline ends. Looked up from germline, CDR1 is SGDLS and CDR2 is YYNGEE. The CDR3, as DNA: TGTGCCAGCAGCCAATCGGTTGGTGAAGCTTTCTTT. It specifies CASSQSVGEAFF.

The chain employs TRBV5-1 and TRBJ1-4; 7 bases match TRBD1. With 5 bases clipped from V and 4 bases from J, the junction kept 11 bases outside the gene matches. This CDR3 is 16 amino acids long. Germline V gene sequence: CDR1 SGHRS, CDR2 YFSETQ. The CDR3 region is CASRTTPGQLNEKLFF. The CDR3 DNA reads TGCGCCAGCAGGACTACTCCGGGACAGCTTAATGAAAAACTGTTTTTT.

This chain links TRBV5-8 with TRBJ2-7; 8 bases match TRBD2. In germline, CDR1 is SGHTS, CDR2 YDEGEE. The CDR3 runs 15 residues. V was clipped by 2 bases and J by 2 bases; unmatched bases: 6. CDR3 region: CASSLNSGSTYEQYF. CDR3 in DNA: TGTGCCAGCAGCTTAAACAGCGGGAGCACCTACGAGCAGTACTTC.

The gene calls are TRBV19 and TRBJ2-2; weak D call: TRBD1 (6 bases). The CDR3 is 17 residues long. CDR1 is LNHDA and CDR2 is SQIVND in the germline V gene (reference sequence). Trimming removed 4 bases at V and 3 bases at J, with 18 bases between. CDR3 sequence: CASSTYRDKVYTGELFF. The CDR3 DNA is TGTGCCAGTAGTACCTATCGGGACAAGGTTTACACCGGGGAGCTGTTTTTT.

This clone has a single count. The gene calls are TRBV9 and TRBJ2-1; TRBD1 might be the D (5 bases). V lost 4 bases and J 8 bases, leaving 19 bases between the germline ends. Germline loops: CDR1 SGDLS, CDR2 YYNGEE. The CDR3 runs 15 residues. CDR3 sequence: CASSLAIHQGDEQFF. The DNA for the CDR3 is TGTGCCAGCAGCCTTGCGATCCACCAAGGGGATGAGCAGTTCTTC.

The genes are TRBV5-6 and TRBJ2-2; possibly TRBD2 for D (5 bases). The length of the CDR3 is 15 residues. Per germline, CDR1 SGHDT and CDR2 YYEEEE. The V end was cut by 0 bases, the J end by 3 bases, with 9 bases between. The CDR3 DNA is TGTGCCAGCAGCTTGGCTGGACTTGACACCGGGGAGCTGTTTTTT. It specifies CASSLAGLDTGELFF.

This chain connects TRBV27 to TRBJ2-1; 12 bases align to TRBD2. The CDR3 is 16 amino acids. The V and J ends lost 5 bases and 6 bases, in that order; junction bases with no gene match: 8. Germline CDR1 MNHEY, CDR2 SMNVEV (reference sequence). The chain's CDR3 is CASSRRLAGAPNEQFF. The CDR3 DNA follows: TGTGCCAGCAGTCGCAGACTAGCGGGGGCCCCCAATGAGCAGTTCTTC.

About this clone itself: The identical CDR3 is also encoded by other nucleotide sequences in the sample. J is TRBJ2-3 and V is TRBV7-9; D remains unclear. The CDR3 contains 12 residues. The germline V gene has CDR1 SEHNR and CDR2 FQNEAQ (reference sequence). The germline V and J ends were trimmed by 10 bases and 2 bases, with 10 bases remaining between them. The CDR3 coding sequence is TGTGCCACCTCGGTATTCACAGATACGCAGTATTTT. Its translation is CATSVFTDTQYF.

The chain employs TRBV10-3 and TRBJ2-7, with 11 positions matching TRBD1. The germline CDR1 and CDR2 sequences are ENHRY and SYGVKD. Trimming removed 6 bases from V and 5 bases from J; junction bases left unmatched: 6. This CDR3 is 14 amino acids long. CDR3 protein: CAIRKGTGGDEQYF. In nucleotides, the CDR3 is TGTGCCATCAGAAAAGGGACAGGGGGTGACGAGCAGTACTTC.

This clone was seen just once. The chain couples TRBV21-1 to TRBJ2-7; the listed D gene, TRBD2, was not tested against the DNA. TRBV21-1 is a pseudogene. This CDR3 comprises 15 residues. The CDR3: CASSKGSGSTYEQYF. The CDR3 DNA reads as TGTGCCAGCAGCAAAGGTAGCGGGAGCACCTACGAGCAGTACTTC.